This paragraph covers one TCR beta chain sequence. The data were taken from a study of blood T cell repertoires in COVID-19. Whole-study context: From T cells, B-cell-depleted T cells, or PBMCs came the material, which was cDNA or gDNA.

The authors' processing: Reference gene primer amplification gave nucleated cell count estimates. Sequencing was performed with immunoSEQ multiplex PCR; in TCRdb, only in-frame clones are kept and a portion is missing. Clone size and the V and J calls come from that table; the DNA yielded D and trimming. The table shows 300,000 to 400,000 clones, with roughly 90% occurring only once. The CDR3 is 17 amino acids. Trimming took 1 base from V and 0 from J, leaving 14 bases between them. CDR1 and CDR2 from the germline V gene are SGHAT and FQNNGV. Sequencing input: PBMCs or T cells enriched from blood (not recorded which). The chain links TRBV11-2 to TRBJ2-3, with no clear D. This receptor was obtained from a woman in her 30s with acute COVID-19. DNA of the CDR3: TGTGCCAGCAGCTTAGTTTGGGCAGGATCTAGCACAGATACGCAGTATTTT. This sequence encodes CASSLVWAGSSTDTQYF.